One and the same sample provided the 10 T cell receptor beta chains below, sequenced in a study of cytomegalovirus exposure and HLA in healthy donors. The PCR used 60 Vbeta and 13 Jbeta primers. Measured with immunoSEQ multiplex PCR; TCRdb has only the in-frame clones, and not every one. The data hold under 150,000 clones, with around 72% observed a single time. Sample: PBMCs. The receptors were gathered from a man aged 45-60 years in good health and CMV-seropositive.

The CDR3 DNA sequence: TGTGCTAGTGGCGCGGATGGTAATTCACCCCTCCACTTT. Translation gives CASGADGNSPLHF. The chain combines TRBV12-5 with TRBJ1-6; no definite D call. Trimming removed 6 bases at V and 6 bases at J, with 9 bases between. Germline values: CDR1 LGHNT, CDR2 FRNRAP. This CDR3 is 13 amino acids long.

The genes are TRBV11-1 and TRBJ1-1; D is undetermined. The germline V gene encodes CDR1 SGHAT and CDR2 FQDESV (reference sequence). The CDR3 has 16 residues. The V end lost 0 bases, the J end lost 1 base, and 12 bases lay between the germline ends. CDR3 nucleotide sequence: TGTGCCAGCAGCTTAGCGAGCGTACCGGGGAACACTGAAGCTTTCTTT. Residues: CASSLASVPGNTEAFF.

V and J are TRBV14 and TRBJ2-7, with D possibly being TRBD2 (6 bases). Germline V lookup: CDR1 SGHDN, CDR2 FVKESK. Trimming left V 4 bases short and J 7 bases short, with 14 bases between. This CDR3 contains 13 residues. The CDR3 sequence is CASSRVGSGEQYF. The DNA of the CDR3 is TGTGCCAGCAGCCGGGTAGGGAGCGGGGAGCAGTACTTC. Full variable domain (outside the CDR3, taken from reference TRBV14 and TRBJ2-7): EAGVTQFPSHSVIEKGQTVTLRCDPISGHDNLYWYRRVMGKEIKFLLHFVKESKQDESGMPNNRFLAERTGGTYSTLKVQPAELEDSGVYFCASSRVGSGEQYFGPGTRLTVT.

In nucleotides, the CDR3 is TGCAGTGCTTCGGACAGGGAGGGGTACACCTTC. It codes for CSASDREGYTF. This chain joins TRBV20-1 and TRBJ1-2, with 8 bases that match TRBD1. With V trimmed by 5 bases and J by 11 bases, 7 bases remained unmatched. The CDR3 spans 11 residues. Looked up from germline, CDR1 is DFQATT and CDR2 is SNEGSKA (reference sequence).

The chain employs TRBV7-2 and TRBJ1-2, with 7 bases lining up with TRBD1. The CDR3 has 13 amino acids. V trimming: 11 bases; J trimming: 2 bases; junction bases outside the gene matches: 8. Germline V lookup: CDR1 SGHTA, CDR2 FQGNSA. The CDR3 DNA is TGTGCCTCACCCGGGACAGAGAACTATGGCTACACCTTC. It encodes CASPGTENYGYTF.

As for this clone: At one of its ends the junction is not consistent with the germline gene, which may arise from a read error. The rearrangement links TRBV11-2 to TRBJ1-6; no reliable D call. CDR1 is SGHAT, CDR2 FQNNGV, per germline. The CDR3 is made up of 12 amino acids. CDR3 DNA sequence: TGTGCCAGCAGCGTAGAGATCGGGGCCCTCCACTTT. It is translated as CASSVEIGALHF.

This clone was seen more than once but under ten times. The chain uses TRBV5-1 and TRBJ1-1; D not certain. Germline values: CDR1 SGHRS, CDR2 YFSETQ. The CDR3 contains 15 residues. Trimming took off 5 bases at V and 0 bases at J, with 14 bases between the two ends. In DNA form, the CDR3 reads TGCGCCAGCAGTCCCGGATGGGCCTTGAACACTGAAGCTTTCTTT. It codes for CASSPGWALNTEAFF.

The chain couples TRBV7-6 to TRBJ1-1, with 7 bases lining up with TRBD1. The germline gives CDR1 SGHVS, CDR2 FNYEAQ. J lost 0 bases, V lost 5 bases, and 6 bases had no gene match. The CDR3 spans 15 residues. This CDR3 is CASSAGTVLNTEAFF. CDR3 DNA: TGTGCCAGCAGCGCCGGGACAGTACTGAACACTGAAGCTTTCTTT.

CDR3 bases: TGTGCCAGCAGCCCGGTACAGGGTACTTGGGACACTGAAGCTTTCTTT. Translated: CASSPVQGTWDTEAFF. The genes are TRBV5-4 and TRBJ1-1; TRBD1 might be the D (6 bases). V dropped 4 bases and J dropped 3 bases, with 19 bases sitting between them. The CDR3 consists of 16 residues. Germline V gene lookup returns CDR1 SGHNT and CDR2 YYREEE (reference sequence).

The CDR3 loop is CASSPWTGPGDTQYF. CDR3 nucleotide sequence: TGTGCCAGCAGTCCCTGGACAGGGCCCGGCGATACGCAGTATTTT. The rearrangement joins TRBV27 to TRBJ2-3; TRBD1 matches 8 bases. CDR1 and CDR2 (germline): MNHEY, SMNVEV (reference sequence). The length of the CDR3 is 15 residues. The V gene end was trimmed by 5 bases and the J gene end by 6 bases; junction bases not matched to a gene: 10.